Following are 20 T cell receptor beta chains from one sample sequenced in a study of shared clonotypes between healthy human individuals. This table comes from immunoSEQ multiplex PCR, and its TCRdb copy is limited to in-frame clones, with some not included. The table shows about 960,000 clones, with over 75% occurring only once. The material sequenced was memory CD4+ T cells sorted from blood. The subset is: CD45RA-negative fraction. The receptor source for this set is a man aged 18 to 29 in good health.

The chain has TRBV5-1 and TRBJ2-2; perhaps D is TRBD1 or TRBD2 (5 bases each). This CDR3 spans 17 amino acids. The germline V gene has CDR1 SGHRS and CDR2 YFSETQ. The ends were cut back, 4 bases at V and 0 bases at J, with 16 bases in the middle. This CDR3 reads CASSQRGWESNTGELFF. CDR3 DNA sequence: TGCGCCAGCAGCCAGAGGGGCTGGGAATCGAACACCGGGGAGCTGTTTTTT.

The gene calls are TRBV30 and TRBJ1-1; D uncertain. CDR3 size: 12 residues. V was pared by 3 bases and J by 6 bases, with 11 bases between. Germline V CDR1 and CDR2: GTSNPN, SVGIG (reference sequence). The CDR3 DNA is TGTGCCTGGAGATCGAAATCATCTGAAGCTTTCTTT. This translates into CAWRSKSSEAFF.

V gene TRBV4-2 combines with J gene TRBJ2-5; D possibly corresponds to TRBD1 (6 bases). V lost 0 bases, J lost 0 bases, and 8 bases lay in between. CDR1 LGHNA and CDR2 YNFKEQ come from the germline V gene. This CDR3 is 15 amino acids long. DNA of the CDR3: TGTGCCAGCAGCCAAGATCAGGGGTACCAAGAGACCCAGTACTTC. Protein sequence: CASSQDQGYQETQYF.

The CDR3 reads CASRSSGTWGTEAFF. CDR3 coding DNA: TGTGCCAGCAGATCTTCCGGGACGTGGGGCACTGAAGCTTTCTTT. The chain is built from TRBV6-5 and TRBJ1-1, with D possibly TRBD1 on 5 matching bases. The CDR3 has 15 amino acids. Per germline, CDR1 MNHEY and CDR2 SVGAGI. V was pared by 6 bases and J by 4 bases, with 18 bases between.

The V call is TRBV30, the J call TRBJ1-5; D may be TRBD1 (6 bases). In germline, CDR1 is GTSNPN, CDR2 SVGIG (reference sequence). The V and J ends lost 2 bases and 3 bases respectively, with 14 bases between them. The CDR3 has 15 amino acids. The CDR3 is CAWSTGTGYNQPQHF. The CDR3 nucleotides read TGTGCCTGGAGTACGGGAACAGGGTACAATCAGCCCCAGCATTTT.

This sequence joins TRBV27 and TRBJ1-1; no clear D gene. This CDR3 is built from 17 residues. V was shortened by 2 bases and J by 0 bases, with 16 bases between the two germline ends. Germline CDR1 MNHEY, CDR2 SMNVEV (reference sequence). CDR3 nucleotides: TGTGCCAGCAGTTTAAGGCAGACGAGAGGCATGAACACTGAAGCTTTCTTT. Residues: CASSLRQTRGMNTEAFF.

The V call is TRBV29-1, the J call TRBJ2-5; D is undetermined. The germline CDR1 and CDR2 sequences are SQVTM and ANQGSEA. Between the trimmed V and J ends, which lost 6 bases and 5 bases, there was a span of 10 bases. The CDR3 loop spans 11 amino acids. The CDR3, as DNA: TGCAGCGTGGCCCTACGGGAGACCCAGTACTTC. As protein: CSVALRETQYF.

The chain couples TRBV14 to TRBJ2-5, with 7 bases identical to TRBD1. The CDR3 runs to 13 residues. Germline V lookup: CDR1 SGHDN, CDR2 FVKESK. After removal of 7 bases from V and 5 bases from J, the junction contained 7 bases not matched to a gene. CDR3 in amino acids: CASNKDRRETQYF. CDR3 in DNA: TGTGCCAGCAACAAGGACAGGCGGGAGACCCAGTACTTC.

V and J are TRBV11-2 and TRBJ2-7; 10 nucleotides line up with TRBD2. The CDR3 spans 17 residues. After removal of 1 base from V and 3 bases from J, the junction contained 9 bases not matched to a gene. Germline loops: CDR1 SGHAT, CDR2 FQNNGV. This CDR3 is CASSLASGGPISYEQYF. As DNA, the CDR3 is TGTGCCAGCAGCTTAGCTAGCGGGGGACCGATAAGCTACGAGCAGTACTTC.

The chain has TRBV5-1 and TRBJ1-1; TRBD1 is a possible D gene (5 bases). The CDR3 is made up of 12 amino acids. Germline V gene lookup returns CDR1 SGHRS and CDR2 YFSETQ. Trimming took off 3 bases at V and 5 bases at J, with 8 bases between the two ends. The CDR3 is CASSWTSTEAFF. In DNA form, the CDR3 reads TGCGCCAGCAGCTGGACATCTACTGAAGCTTTCTTT.

This clone came up a few times. Distinct nucleotide sequences in the sample also encode this CDR3. The V call is TRBV15, the J call TRBJ1-2; D unresolved. V lost 1 base and J lost 5, with 5 bases in between. This CDR3 contains 12 residues. Germline V lookup: CDR1 LNHNV, CDR2 YYDKDF (reference sequence). DNA of the CDR3: TGTGCCACCAGCAGAGGTCCGTATGGCTACACCTTC. Protein: CATSRGPYGYTF. Full variable domain (rest looked up from reference TRBV15 and TRBJ1-2): DAMVIQNPRYQVTQFGKPVTLSCSQTLNHNVMYWYQQKSSQAPKLLFHYYDKDFNNEADTPDNFQSRRPNTSFCFLDIRSPGLGDTAMYLCATSRGPYGYTFGSGTRLTVV.

This CDR3 is CASRKGGGSNQPQHF. The CDR3 coding sequence is TGTGCCAGCAGAAAAGGAGGGGGGAGCAATCAGCCCCAGCATTTT. The V gene is TRBV28, the J gene TRBJ1-5, with D possibly being TRBD1 (6 bases). The CDR3 totals 15 residues. V was shortened by 6 bases and J by 1 base, with 13 bases between the two germline ends. CDR1 is MDHEN, CDR2 SYDVKM, per germline.

The chain has TRBV12-5 and TRBJ2-5; 9 bases are shared with TRBD2. The CDR3 runs 18 residues. V dropped 0 bases and J dropped 5; count of bases not matched to a gene: 13. Germline loops: CDR1 LGHNT, CDR2 FRNRAP. The CDR3 region has the DNA TGTGCTAGTGGTTTGGTCGCGTCTAGCGGGGCCCGTTCTGAGACCCAGTACTTC. This translates into CASGLVASSGARSETQYF.

J is TRBJ1-4 and V is TRBV5-6; a weak D match, TRBD1 (5 bases). The V end was cut by 1 base, the J end by 8 bases, with 12 bases between. There are 14 residues in the CDR3. Germline CDR1 SGHDT, CDR2 YYEEEE. The CDR3 region is CASSLRGEGEKLFF. CDR3 nucleotides: TGTGCCAGCAGCTTGCGAGGGGAAGGGGAAAAACTGTTTTTT.

The gene calls are TRBV27 and TRBJ2-3, with D tentatively TRBD2 (5 bases). Germline V gene lookup returns CDR1 MNHEY and CDR2 SMNVEV (reference sequence). Trimming pared 7 bases from V and 5 bases from J, leaving 13 bases between. This CDR3 comprises 13 residues. CDR3 protein: CASNKRGKDTQYF. The CDR3 nucleotides are TGTGCCAGCAATAAAAGAGGGAAAGATACGCAGTATTTT.

This clone was detected a few times. V usage is TRBV27 and J usage is TRBJ2-3, with D unresolved. Trimming took off 10 bases at V and 6 bases at J, with 17 bases between the two ends. The CDR3 is 13 residues long. From germline, CDR1 is MNHEY and CDR2 SMNVEV (reference sequence). CDR3 residues: CATSRGVGDTQYF. CDR3 DNA: TGTGCCACCTCGAGAGGAGTAGGGGATACGCAGTATTTT.

The rearrangement links TRBV19 to TRBJ1-5; maybe TRBD1 (6 bases). CDR1 and CDR2 (germline): LNHDA, SQIVND (reference sequence). CDR3 length: 17 residues. The V end lost 3 bases, the J end lost 0 bases, and 15 bases lay between the germline ends. The CDR3 sequence: CASSMPRQEISNQPQHF. In DNA form, the CDR3 reads TGTGCCAGTAGTATGCCGCGACAGGAAATTAGCAATCAGCCCCAGCATTTT.

V and J are TRBV9 and TRBJ2-7; 15 positions agree with TRBD2. There are 18 residues in the CDR3. V shed 0 bases, J shed 5 bases, and the junction held 9 bases outside the gene matches. The germline CDR1 and CDR2 sequences are SGDLS and YYNGEE. The CDR3 sequence: CASSVDSGLAGGTHEQYF. The CDR3 DNA reads as TGTGCCAGCAGCGTAGATTCAGGACTAGCGGGGGGGACCCACGAGCAGTACTTC.

The CDR3 is CASSMVNSPLHF. CDR3 bases: TGTGCCAGTAGTATGGTCAATTCACCCCTCCACTTT. The genes are TRBV19 and TRBJ1-6; D is ambiguous. There are 12 residues in the CDR3. Between the trimmed V and J ends, which lost 3 bases and 7 bases, there was a span of 4 bases. Germline V CDR1 and CDR2: LNHDA, SQIVND (reference sequence).

Comment on this clone: The same CDR3 arises from other DNA sequences in this sample as well. The rearrangement uses TRBV27 and TRBJ1-5, with D possibly TRBD1 on 6 matching bases. This CDR3 has 15 amino acids. The V end lost 0 bases, the J end lost 2 bases, and 8 bases lay between the germline ends. CDR1 MNHEY and CDR2 SMNVEV come from the germline V gene (reference sequence). CDR3 amino acids: CASSLSAGGNQPQHF. The DNA for the CDR3 is TGTGCCAGCAGTTTATCGGCAGGGGGCAATCAGCCCCAGCATTTT.